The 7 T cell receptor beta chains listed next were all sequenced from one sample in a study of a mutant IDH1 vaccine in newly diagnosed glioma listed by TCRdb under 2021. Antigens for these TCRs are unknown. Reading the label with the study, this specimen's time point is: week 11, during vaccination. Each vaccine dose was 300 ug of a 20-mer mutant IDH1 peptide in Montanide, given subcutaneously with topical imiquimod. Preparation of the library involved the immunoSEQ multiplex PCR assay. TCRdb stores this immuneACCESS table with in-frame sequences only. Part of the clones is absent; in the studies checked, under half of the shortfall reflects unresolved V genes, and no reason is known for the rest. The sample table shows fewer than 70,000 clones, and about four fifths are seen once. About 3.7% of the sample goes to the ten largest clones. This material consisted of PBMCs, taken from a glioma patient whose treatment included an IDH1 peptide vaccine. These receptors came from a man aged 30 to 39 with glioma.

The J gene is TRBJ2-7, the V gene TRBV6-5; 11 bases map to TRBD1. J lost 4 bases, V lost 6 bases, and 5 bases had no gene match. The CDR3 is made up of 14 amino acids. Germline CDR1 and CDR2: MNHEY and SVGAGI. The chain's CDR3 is CASSSDRGLYEQYF. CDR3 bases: TGTGCCAGCAGCTCGGACAGGGGGCTTTACGAGCAGTACTTC.

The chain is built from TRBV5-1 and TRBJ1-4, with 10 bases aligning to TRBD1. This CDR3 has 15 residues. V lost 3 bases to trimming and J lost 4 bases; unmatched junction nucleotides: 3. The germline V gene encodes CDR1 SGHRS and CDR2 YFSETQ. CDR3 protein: CASSWGQGINEKLFF. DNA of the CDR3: TGCGCCAGCAGCTGGGGACAGGGGATTAATGAAAAACTGTTTTTT.

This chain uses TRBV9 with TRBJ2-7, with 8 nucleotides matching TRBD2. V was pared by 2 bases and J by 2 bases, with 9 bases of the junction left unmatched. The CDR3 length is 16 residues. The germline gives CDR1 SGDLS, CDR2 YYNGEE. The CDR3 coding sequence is TGTGCCAGCAGCGTGGTCCCTAGCGGGTCGACCTACGAGCAGTACTTC. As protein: CASSVVPSGSTYEQYF. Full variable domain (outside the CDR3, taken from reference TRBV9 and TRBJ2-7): DSGVTQTPKHLITATGQRVTLRCSPRSGDLSVYWYQQSLDQGLQFLIQYYNGEERAKGNILERFSAQQFPDLHSELNLSSLELGDSALYFCASSVVPSGSTYEQYFGPGTRLTVT.

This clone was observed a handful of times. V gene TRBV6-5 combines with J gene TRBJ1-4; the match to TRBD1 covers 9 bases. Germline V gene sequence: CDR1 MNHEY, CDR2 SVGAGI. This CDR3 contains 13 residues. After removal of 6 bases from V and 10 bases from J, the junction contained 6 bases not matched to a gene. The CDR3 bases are TGTGCCAGCAGAACAGGGGGCCTTGGAAAACTGTTTTTT. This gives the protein CASRTGGLGKLFF.

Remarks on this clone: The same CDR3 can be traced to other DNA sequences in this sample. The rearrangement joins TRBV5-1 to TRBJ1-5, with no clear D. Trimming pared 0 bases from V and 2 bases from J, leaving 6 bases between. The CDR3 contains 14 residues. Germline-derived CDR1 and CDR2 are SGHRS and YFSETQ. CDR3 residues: CASSLDGGNQPQHF. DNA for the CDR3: TGCGCCAGCAGCTTGGATGGAGGCAATCAGCCCCAGCATTTT.

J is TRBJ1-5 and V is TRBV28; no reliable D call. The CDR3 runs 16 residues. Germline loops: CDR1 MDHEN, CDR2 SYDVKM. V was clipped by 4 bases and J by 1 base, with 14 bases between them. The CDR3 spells CASSSSIAGSNQPQHF. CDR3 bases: TGTGCCAGCAGTTCATCGATAGCGGGGAGCAATCAGCCCCAGCATTTT.

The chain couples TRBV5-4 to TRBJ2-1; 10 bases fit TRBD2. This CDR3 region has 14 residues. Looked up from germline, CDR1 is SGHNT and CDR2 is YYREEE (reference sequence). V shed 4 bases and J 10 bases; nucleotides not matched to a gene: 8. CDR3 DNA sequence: TGTGCCAGCAGCCAGCAGAATAGCGGGGGGGAGCAGTTCTTC. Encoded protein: CASSQQNSGGEQFF.